The 8 T cell receptor beta chains below were found in one sample sequenced in a study of blood T cell repertoires in COVID-19 (dated by TCRdb to between 2020 and 2021). The library was built by means of the immunoSEQ multiplex PCR assay. This is the immuneACCESS table as TCRdb keeps it, with only in-frame sequences that have V and J called. A part of the clones is gone; compared with another copy, unresolved V genes explain less than half, and the rest is unexplained. The sample records roughly 250,000 clones, just over 90% of which are singletons. The top ten constitute under 2.5% of the sample. Material: PBMCs or T cells enriched from blood (not recorded which). Receptors were obtained from a woman aged 18-30 years who had recovered from COVID-19.

The genes are TRBV6-5 and TRBJ1-5; D unresolved. V lost 7 bases and J 4 bases, leaving 17 bases between the germline ends. Germline V CDR1 and CDR2: MNHEY, SVGAGI. The length of the CDR3 is 15 residues. CDR3 DNA: TGTGCCAGCACTGTACTGGCCGCCGGGAATCAGCCCCAGCATTTT. It specifies CASTVLAAGNQPQHF.

V is TRBV24-1 and J is TRBJ2-1; TRBD2 matches 7 bases. The CDR3 spans 18 residues. With V trimmed by 4 bases and J by 1 base, 12 bases remained unmatched. Germline values: CDR1 KGHDR, CDR2 SFDVKD. This chain's CDR3 is CATSEIPGRGRSYNEQFF. In DNA, the CDR3 is TGTGCCACCAGTGAAATCCCTGGGCGGGGGAGATCCTACAATGAGCAGTTCTTC.

This clone turned up a few times. J is TRBJ2-5 and V is TRBV7-8, with TRBD2 matching over 14 bases. This CDR3 is built from 16 residues. Per the germline V gene, CDR1 is SGHVS and CDR2 is FQNEAQ. The ends lost 5 bases at V and 5 bases at J; junction bases unmatched: 7. The DNA for the CDR3 is TGTGCCAGCAGCCCGACTAGCGGGAGGGCCGCGGAGACCCAGTACTTC. Protein: CASSPTSGRAAETQYF.

The chain recombines TRBV6-1 with TRBJ2-7; 8 bases are shared with TRBD1. This CDR3 comprises 14 residues. V shed 3 bases and J 4 bases; nucleotides not matched to a gene: 5. Germline V lookup: CDR1 MNHNS, CDR2 SASEGT. DNA of the CDR3: TGTGCCAGCAGTGAGGGACAGGAGGCGTACGAGCAGTACTTC. This codes for CASSEGQEAYEQYF.

The chain links TRBV4-1 to TRBJ2-2; maybe TRBD2 (6 bases). The CDR3 is 16 residues long. CDR1 is MGHRA and CDR2 is YSYEKL in the germline V gene. V lost 1 base, J lost 0 bases, and 9 bases lay in between. In DNA, the CDR3 is TGCGCCAGCAGCCAAGCGGGACTCACGAACACCGGGGAGCTGTTTTTT. As protein: CASSQAGLTNTGELFF.

V and J are TRBV19 and TRBJ2-5; 9 nucleotides agree with TRBD1. The ends lost 6 bases at V and 5 bases at J; junction bases unmatched: 10. The CDR3 length is 15 residues. CDR1 LNHDA and CDR2 SQIVND come from the germline V gene (reference sequence). This CDR3 is CASRASGQGAETQYF. The CDR3 DNA reads TGTGCCAGTAGAGCTTCGGGACAGGGTGCCGAGACCCAGTACTTC.

The rearrangement links TRBV14 to TRBJ1-3; unclear D gene. The CDR3 contains 15 residues. Germline V lookup: CDR1 SGHDN, CDR2 FVKESK. V was shortened by 3 bases and J by 8 bases, with 17 bases between the two germline ends. The CDR3 protein is CASSQIGERAYTIYF. The DNA for the CDR3 is TGTGCCAGCAGCCAGATCGGGGAGCGTGCATACACCATATATTTT.

V gene TRBV24-1 combines with J gene TRBJ2-7; 7 bases agree with TRBD1. CDR1 and CDR2 (germline): KGHDR, SFDVKD. V lost 3 bases to trimming and J lost 2 bases; unmatched junction nucleotides: 3. The CDR3 consists of 14 residues. CDR3 protein: CATSDGDRAYEQYF. The CDR3 DNA is TGTGCCACCAGTGATGGGGACAGAGCCTACGAGCAGTACTTC.